Listed below are T cell receptor beta chains from one sample, sequenced in a study of shared clonotypes between healthy human individuals. Assay used: immunoSEQ multiplex PCR; TCRdb lists only in-frame clones, some missing. The repertoire includes 2 million or so clones, about 95% of them detected once, and roughly 1% sits in the top ten. The sample taken for sequencing was naive CD8+ T cells sorted from blood. The receptor source for this set is a man aged 18-30 years in good health. The CDR3 runs from the conserved cysteine through the conserved F or W.

>TRBV27|TRBJ2-2
CASSLSSQGRSGELFF
>TRBV5-6|TRBJ1-1
CASSFGTANTEAFF
>TRBV5-1|TRBJ2-7
CASSLADRSYEQYF
>TRBV9|TRBJ2-1
CASSVAGTGLNEQFF
>TRBV2|TRBJ2-2
CASSPGQGGGGELFF
>TRBV19|TRBJ1-1
CASPRGTSMNTEAFF
>TRBV4-2|TRBJ2-7
CASSQEGGGLYYEQYF
>TRBV2|TRBJ1-4
CASRADPSGEKLFF
>TRBV27|TRBJ1-2
CASSFGQGANYGYTF
>TRBV7-9|TRBJ2-6
CASSFPGGLSGANVLTF